The 14 T cell receptor beta chains reported below all come from one sample, sequenced in a study of blood T cells in healthy people across ages. Primed by a sample-barcoded 5' primer and a J-beta primer mix, a second PCR proceeded for 7 to 11 cycles. TCRdb processed the 5' RACE reads anew with MiXCR; each CDR3 protein has one entry. The table has 600,000 or so distinct CDR3 sequences, 40% to 55% seen once. Input material: blood. These receptors were obtained from a man older than 75 in good health.

This clonotype showed up just a few times. The genes are TRBV7-9 and TRBJ2-3; TRBD2 might be the D (6 bases). Germline CDR1 reads SEHNR; CDR2 reads FQNEAQ (reference sequence). The CDR3 covers 16 residues. V was pared by 1 base and J by 0 bases, with 11 bases between. For the CDR3, the DNA is TGTGCCAGCAGCTTAGTAGGCGCGGGAAGCACAGATACGCAGTATTTT. Its protein product is CASSLVGAGSTDTQYF.

The chain joins TRBV25-1 to TRBJ1-1; no definite D call. V was trimmed by 4 bases and J by 1 base, leaving 10 bases between them. The germline V gene encodes CDR1 MGHDK and CDR2 SYGVNS. The CDR3 consists of 14 residues. For the CDR3, the DNA is TGTGCCAGCAGTGGGAGCAGACCGAACACTGAAGCTTTCTTT. It encodes CASSGSRPNTEAFF.

Only a few counts were recorded for this clonotype. The rearrangement joins TRBV4-3 to TRBJ2-1, with D perhaps TRBD2 (9 bases). Germline CDR1 LGHNA, CDR2 YSLEER. With 6 bases removed from V and 4 bases from J, the gap between germline ends came to 25 bases. The CDR3 is 18 residues long. CDR3 coding DNA: TGCGCCAGCAGTCCTAGGACAGGGATGGCGGGAGGGTACAATGAGCAGTTCTTC. Translating gives CASSPRTGMAGGYNEQFF.

To note about this clonotype: At one end, the junction sequence differs from germline, possibly due to a read error. J is TRBJ1-6 and V is TRBV20-1; 7 bases fit TRBD1. This CDR3 spans 12 amino acids. Per germline, CDR1 DFQATT and CDR2 SNEGSKA (reference sequence). The CDR3 loop is CSTGTENSPLHF. CDR3 nucleotides: TGCAGCACCGGGACAGAAAATTCGCCCCTCCACTTT.

Comment on this clonotype: A junction boundary mismatches the germline segment, possibly from a read error. J is TRBJ2-5 and V is TRBV7-7; D unresolved. This CDR3 comprises 13 residues. Germline CDR1 reads SSHAT; CDR2 reads FNYEAQ (reference sequence). The CDR3 region is CASSLSPSKTLYF. For the CDR3, the DNA is TGTGCTAGCAGCTTATCCCCTTCGAAGACCCTGTACTTC.

The rearrangement uses TRBV2 and TRBJ2-1, with D tentatively TRBD1 (6 bases). The CDR3 loop spans 13 amino acids. V was clipped by 5 bases and J by 6 bases, with 11 bases between them. CDR1 is SNHLY and CDR2 is FYNNEI in the germline V gene. The CDR3 DNA is TGTGCCAGCAGTCGACAGGTATCCAATGAGCAGTTCTTC. Its translation: CASSRQVSNEQFF.

The genes are TRBV4-3 and TRBJ2-7; the D gene is possibly TRBD1 (6 bases). The CDR3 has 18 residues. CDR1 is LGHNA, CDR2 YSLEER, per germline. V was clipped by 4 bases and J by 2 bases, with 24 bases between them. CDR3 residues: CASSRDLTGSVSTYEQYF. The CDR3 bases are TGCGCCAGCAGCCGAGATCTTACAGGGTCTGTTTCGACCTACGAGCAGTACTTC.

This clonotype was seen only a few times. This chain links TRBV20-1 with TRBJ2-3; no firm D call. CDR3 length: 13 residues. V gave up 5 bases and J gave up 3 bases, with 12 bases separating them. The germline V gene has CDR1 DFQATT and CDR2 SNEGSKA (reference sequence). The CDR3 DNA reads as TGCAGTGCTGGTGAAACGTTAACAGATACGCAGTATTTT. It codes for CSAGETLTDTQYF.

Ten or more counts support this clonotype. CDR3 sequence (DNA): TGCAGCGTAGAGACTAGCGGGAGGGGAAAAGAAGAGACCCAGTACTTC. This sequence encodes CSVETSGRGKEETQYF. V is TRBV29-1 and J is TRBJ2-5; the match to TRBD2 covers 14 bases. The V segment lost 6 bases and the J segment 3 bases; nucleotides outside the gene matches: 9. Looked up from germline, CDR1 is SQVTM and CDR2 is ANQGSEA. This CDR3 comprises 16 residues.

This clonotype was observed once. This chain joins TRBV7-2 and TRBJ2-5, with 7 bases identical to TRBD1. CDR3 length equals 16 residues. With 0 bases clipped from V and 5 bases from J, the junction kept 9 bases outside the gene matches. CDR1 SGHTA and CDR2 FQGNSA come from the germline V gene. CDR3 coding DNA: TGTGCCAGCAGCTTAGCGACAGGGAAGGCAACGGAGACCCAGTACTTC. It specifies CASSLATGKATETQYF.

This chain uses TRBV5-1 with TRBJ1-4; tentatively, D is TRBD1 (6 bases). CDR1 SGHRS and CDR2 YFSETQ come from the germline V gene. This CDR3 has 16 residues. Trimming left V 1 base short and J 0 bases short, with 10 bases between. CDR3 sequence (DNA): TGCGCCAGCAGCTTGAGGCCAGGGGCAACTAATGAAAAACTGTTTTTT. Its translation is CASSLRPGATNEKLFF.

The DNA for the CDR3 is TGTGCCAGCAGTGAATCGGGCAGGGTGGATGGCTACACCTTC. Translated, it gives CASSESGRVDGYTF. The chain combines TRBV25-1 with TRBJ1-2, with D perhaps matching TRBD1 (5 bases). Germline V lookup: CDR1 MGHDK, CDR2 SYGVNS. The CDR3 has 14 amino acids. V shed 1 base and J shed 6 bases, with 12 bases lying between them.

This clonotype showed up just a few times. The rearrangement joins TRBV7-2 to TRBJ2-1; TRBD2 matches 9 bases. The CDR3 runs to 14 residues. Germline assignment: CDR1 SGHTA and CDR2 FQGNSA. V gave up 5 bases and J gave up 7 bases; unmatched junction bases: 6. This CDR3 is CASSVPAGGNEQFF. In DNA form, the CDR3 reads TGTGCCAGCAGCGTACCAGCGGGGGGTAATGAGCAGTTCTTC.

V and J are TRBV10-3 and TRBJ2-1, with 8 bases aligning to TRBD2. With V trimmed by 11 bases and J by 6 bases, 15 bases remained unmatched. The CDR3 length is 15 residues. Germline values: CDR1 ENHRY, CDR2 SYGVKD. This CDR3 reads CASGNGGRYRNEQFF. The CDR3 nucleotides are TGTGCCTCCGGCAACGGCGGGAGGTATCGCAATGAGCAGTTCTTC.